Below are 23 T cell receptor beta chains sequenced from a single sample in a study of blood T cell repertoires in COVID-19 (dated by TCRdb to 2019 to 2021). The library relied on the immunoSEQ multiplex PCR assay. In TCRdb, the immuneACCESS table is reduced to in-frame sequences with V and J assigned. These tables do not hold every clone; where another copy was compared, an unresolved V gene accounts for under half, and the others remain unexplained. Counted in this sample were 370,000 or so clones; around 84% of them appeared once. 1.1% of the sample lies in the top ten. The sequencing sample was made of peripheral blood. The receptors come from a human donor with acute or convalescent COVID-19. The donor label of this sample is uncertain.

V is TRBV19 and J is TRBJ2-1; D remains ambiguous. The CDR3 is 14 amino acids. Germline assignment: CDR1 LNHDA and CDR2 SQIVND (reference sequence). The germline V and J ends were trimmed by 5 bases and 5 bases, with 13 bases remaining between them. As DNA, the CDR3 is TGTGCCAGTAGTGCCTACTCTACCGACAATGAGCAGTTCTTC. This encodes CASSAYSTDNEQFF.

The chain is built from TRBV12-3 or TRBV12-4 and TRBJ1-2; TRBD1 matches 7 bases. The CDR3 consists of 12 residues. Unmatched junction bases numbered 4, after V lost 6 bases and J lost 6 bases. The CDR3 reads CASSRTGNGYTF. The CDR3 DNA reads as TGTGCCAGCAGCAGGACAGGAAATGGCTACACCTTC.

This rearrangement joins TRBV12-3 or TRBV12-4 to TRBJ2-3; D perhaps matches TRBD2 (6 bases). Trimming cost V 3 bases and J 6 bases, with 10 bases left between them. CDR3 size: 13 residues. Here the CDR3 reads CASSFRGLDTQYF. As DNA, the CDR3 is TGTGCCAGCAGTTTTCGGGGACTTGATACGCAGTATTTT.

This chain connects TRBV2 to TRBJ1-2; the D gene is possibly TRBD1 (5 bases). V was clipped by 11 bases and J by 6 bases, with 28 bases between them. Germline V lookup: CDR1 SNHLY, CDR2 FYNNEI. The CDR3 runs 16 residues. CDR3 in amino acids: CAGGGLEDLLTNGYTF. The CDR3 DNA follows: TGTGCCGGCGGGGGGTTGGAGGACCTTCTAACTAATGGCTACACCTTC.

The chain joins TRBV3-1 (or the pseudogene TRBV3-2) to TRBJ1-2, with TRBD1 matching over 7 bases. This CDR3 comprises 15 residues. CDR1 LGHDT and CDR2 YNNKEL come from the germline V gene (reference sequence). The V and J ends lost 1 base and 6 bases, in that order; junction bases with no gene match: 8. In nucleotides, the CDR3 is TGTGCCAGCAGCCAAGGTGGCACAGGGGATGATGGCTACACCTTC. Translating gives CASSQGGTGDDGYTF.

This chain connects TRBV12-5 to TRBJ1-5; TRBD1 might be the D (5 bases). Germline CDR1 is LGHNT and CDR2 is FRNRAP. The CDR3 has 15 amino acids. Trimming took off 7 bases at V and 4 bases at J, with 17 bases between the two ends. The CDR3 region has the DNA TGTGCTAGTGCCCCTGGTGTATCAGGGAATCAGCCCCAGCATTTT. This gives the protein CASAPGVSGNQPQHF.

The chain carries TRBV13 and TRBJ1-2; the D gene is possibly TRBD1 (6 bases). CDR1 is PRHDT and CDR2 is FYEKMQ in the germline V gene (reference sequence). The V and J ends lost 0 bases and 8 bases respectively, with 22 bases between them. This CDR3 has 17 amino acids. The CDR3 DNA sequence: TGTGCCAGCAGCTTAGGCCCCTTTGGGGGCCCGGTGGAGGGCTACACCTTC. Amino acids: CASSLGPFGGPVEGYTF.

This chain links TRBV7-2 with TRBJ2-1; 8 positions agree with TRBD2. CDR3 length: 16 residues. Germline lookup yields CDR1 SGHTA and CDR2 FQGNSA. Trimming at V came to 1 base and at J to 7 bases, leaving 9 bases not matched to a gene. The CDR3 DNA is TGTGCCAGCAGCTTAGTTTGGGCCCTAGCGGGTAATGAGCAGTTCTTC. The encoded protein is CASSLVWALAGNEQFF.

The sample holds a few counts of this clone. This chain's CDR3 is CASPSRDRNTGELFF. DNA for the CDR3: TGTGCCAGCCCCAGTCGGGACAGGAACACCGGGGAGCTGTTTTTT. V gene TRBV11-2 combines with J gene TRBJ2-2, with 7 bases lining up with TRBD1. This CDR3 has 15 residues. Germline V gene lookup returns CDR1 SGHAT and CDR2 FQNNGV. V gave up 8 bases and J gave up 1 base; unmatched junction bases: 7.

The J gene is TRBJ2-7, the V gene TRBV6-5; tentative D call: TRBD2 (6 bases). V was pared by 2 bases and J by 6 bases, with 11 bases between. The germline gives CDR1 MNHEY, CDR2 SVGAGI. CDR3 size: 13 residues. The CDR3 is CASSYGQGGEQYF. CDR3 DNA: TGTGCCAGCAGTTACGGCCAGGGAGGCGAGCAGTACTTC.

V gene TRBV6-1 combines with J gene TRBJ2-5, with D perhaps TRBD2 (6 bases). V was trimmed by 3 bases and J by 2 bases, leaving 13 bases between them. This CDR3 contains 15 residues. Germline CDR1 reads MNHNS; CDR2 reads SASEGT. CDR3 loop: CASSDGTPNQETQYF. CDR3 DNA: TGTGCCAGCAGTGACGGGACTCCAAATCAAGAGACCCAGTACTTC.

This chain uses TRBV19 with TRBJ2-5, with TRBD2 matching over 14 bases. Germline V gene sequence: CDR1 LNHDA, CDR2 SQIVND (reference sequence). The V gene end was trimmed by 5 bases and the J gene end by 4 bases; junction bases not matched to a gene: 0. The length of the CDR3 is 14 residues. The CDR3 region is CASSGTSGRETQYF. The CDR3 coding sequence is TGTGCCAGTAGTGGGACTAGCGGGAGAGAGACCCAGTACTTC.

Only one count was recorded for this clone. The chain joins TRBV19 to TRBJ2-7; 14 bases line up with TRBD2. The CDR3 covers 14 residues. CDR1 is LNHDA and CDR2 is SQIVND in the germline V gene (reference sequence). The trim removed 10 bases at V and 3 bases at J, leaving 5 bases unmatched. The CDR3 reads CATRTSGRNYEQYF. The CDR3 bases are TGTGCCACCAGGACTAGCGGGAGGAACTACGAGCAGTACTTC.

The rearrangement links TRBV10-3 to TRBJ2-2; 13 bases fit TRBD2. The CDR3 covers 16 residues. With 6 bases clipped from V and 5 bases from J, the junction kept 6 bases outside the gene matches. The germline V gene has CDR1 ENHRY and CDR2 SYGVKD. CDR3 DNA: TGTGCCATCAGGATAACTAGCGGGGGGGCTACCGGGGAGCTGTTTTTT. This translates into CAIRITSGGATGELFF.

The V and J genes are TRBV29-1 and TRBJ2-1; 7 nucleotides align to TRBD1. Trimming cost V 7 bases and J 10 bases; bases outside gene matches: 10. CDR3 length: 12 amino acids. In germline, CDR1 is SQVTM, CDR2 ANQGSEA. The CDR3 spells CSARGNVREQFF. CDR3 DNA: TGCAGCGCCAGGGGGAATGTGCGCGAGCAGTTCTTC.

This clone came up many times. The CDR3: CASRADSAYNSPLHF. CDR3 sequence (DNA): TGTGCCAGCAGAGCAGACAGCGCCTATAATTCACCCCTCCACTTT. The chain is built from TRBV2 and TRBJ1-6; D perhaps matches TRBD1 (5 bases). The CDR3 totals 15 residues. V gave up 6 bases and J gave up 2 bases, with 11 bases separating them. CDR1 and CDR2 from the germline V gene are SNHLY and FYNNEI.

V and J are TRBV24-1 and TRBJ2-7; 9 bases match TRBD1. This CDR3 has 16 residues. Looked up from germline, CDR1 is KGHDR and CDR2 is SFDVKD. The trim removed 3 bases at V and 3 bases at J, leaving 8 bases unmatched. CDR3 DNA: TGTGCCACCAGTGATGCGTACGGGACAGGGAACTACGAGCAGTACTTC. The encoded protein is CATSDAYGTGNYEQYF.

This clone was counted between two and nine times. This chain joins TRBV19 and TRBJ2-3; 9 bases are shared with TRBD1. V was clipped by 6 bases and J by 2 bases; unmatched bases: 6. The CDR3 runs 15 residues. CDR1 and CDR2 from the germline V gene are LNHDA and SQIVND (reference sequence). CDR3 in amino acids: CASRNRGRTTDTQYF. CDR3 DNA: TGTGCCAGTAGAAACAGGGGGCGAACCACAGATACGCAGTATTTT.

This chain joins TRBV27 and TRBJ1-5; D is uncertain. With 6 bases removed from V and 0 bases from J, the gap between germline ends came to 18 bases. Germline V CDR1 and CDR2: MNHEY, SMNVEV (reference sequence). This CDR3 comprises 17 residues. The CDR3 here is CASSFTHSTFSNQPQHF. In DNA, the CDR3 is TGTGCCAGCAGCTTTACGCACAGTACCTTTAGCAATCAGCCCCAGCATTTT.

V and J are TRBV15 and TRBJ2-7; 10 nucleotides match TRBD1. The CDR3 totals 14 residues. The germline V gene encodes CDR1 LNHNV and CDR2 YYDKDF (reference sequence). Trimming cost V 6 bases and J 4 bases; bases outside gene matches: 6. The DNA for the CDR3 is TGTGCCACCAGTACTGACAGGGGGCTTTACGAGCAGTACTTC. Its protein is CATSTDRGLYEQYF.

The chain has TRBV11-2 and TRBJ1-5; 12 nucleotides align to TRBD1. The CDR3 loop spans 15 amino acids. Per the germline V gene, CDR1 is SGHAT and CDR2 is FQNNGV. V gave up 5 bases and J gave up 5 bases; unmatched junction bases: 4. The CDR3 DNA follows: TGTGCCAGCAGCGAGGGACAGGGGGCCTATCAGCCCCAGCATTTT. Amino acid sequence: CASSEGQGAYQPQHF.

There are a few counts of this clone. The chain uses TRBV10-1 and TRBJ2-3, with 10 bases fitting TRBD1. Trimming at V came to 5 bases and at J to 2 bases, leaving 4 bases not matched to a gene. CDR1 is WNHNN and CDR2 is SYGVQD in the germline V gene (reference sequence). The CDR3 length is 15 residues. In DNA form, the CDR3 reads TGCGCCAGCAGTCCGGGACAGGGGTACACAGATACGCAGTATTTT. Translating gives CASSPGQGYTDTQYF.

The chain links TRBV7-2 to TRBJ1-1, with D hard to call. V was trimmed by 4 bases and J by 0 bases, leaving 12 bases between them. The CDR3 extends over 15 amino acids. The V gene's germline CDR1 is SGHTA and CDR2 FQGNSA. CDR3 DNA: TGTGCCAGCAGCTGGCGGGCTGCCATGAACACTGAAGCTTTCTTT. Translation: CASSWRAAMNTEAFF.